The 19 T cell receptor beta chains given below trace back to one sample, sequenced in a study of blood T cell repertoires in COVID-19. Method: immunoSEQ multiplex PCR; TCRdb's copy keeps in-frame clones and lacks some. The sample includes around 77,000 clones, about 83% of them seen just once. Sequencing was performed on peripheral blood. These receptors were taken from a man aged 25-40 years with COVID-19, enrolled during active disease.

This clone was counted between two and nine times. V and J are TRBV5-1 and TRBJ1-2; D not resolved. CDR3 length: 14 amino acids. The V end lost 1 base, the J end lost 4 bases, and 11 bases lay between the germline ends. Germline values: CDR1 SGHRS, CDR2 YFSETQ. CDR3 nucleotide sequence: TGCGCCAGCAGCTTGAGTGCCAGATTCTATGGCTACACCTTC. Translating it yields CASSLSARFYGYTF.

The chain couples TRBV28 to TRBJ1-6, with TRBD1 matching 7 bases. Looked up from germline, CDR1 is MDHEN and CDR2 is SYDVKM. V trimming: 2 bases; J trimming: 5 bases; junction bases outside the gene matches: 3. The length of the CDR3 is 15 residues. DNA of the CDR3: TGTGCCAGCAGTTTAACAGGGGTGGATAATTCACCCCTCCACTTT. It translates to CASSLTGVDNSPLHF.

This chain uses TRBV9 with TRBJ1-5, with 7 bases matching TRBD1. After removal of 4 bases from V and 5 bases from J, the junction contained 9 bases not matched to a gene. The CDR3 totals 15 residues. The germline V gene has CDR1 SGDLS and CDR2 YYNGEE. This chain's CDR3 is CASSPTTGWDQPQHF. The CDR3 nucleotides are TGTGCCAGCAGCCCAACGACAGGGTGGGATCAGCCCCAGCATTTT.

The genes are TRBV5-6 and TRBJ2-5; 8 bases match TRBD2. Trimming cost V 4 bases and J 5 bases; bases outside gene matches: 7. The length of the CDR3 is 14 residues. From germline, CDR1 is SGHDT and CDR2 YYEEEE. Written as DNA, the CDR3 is TGTGCCAGCAGCAGGGCGGGGGGCGGCGAGACCCAGTACTTC. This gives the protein CASSRAGGGETQYF.

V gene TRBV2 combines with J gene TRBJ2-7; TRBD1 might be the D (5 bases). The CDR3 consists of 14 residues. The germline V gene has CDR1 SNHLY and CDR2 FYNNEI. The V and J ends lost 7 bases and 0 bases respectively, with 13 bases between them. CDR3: CASTVTALSYEQYF. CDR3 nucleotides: TGTGCCAGCACTGTGACAGCCCTCTCCTACGAGCAGTACTTC.

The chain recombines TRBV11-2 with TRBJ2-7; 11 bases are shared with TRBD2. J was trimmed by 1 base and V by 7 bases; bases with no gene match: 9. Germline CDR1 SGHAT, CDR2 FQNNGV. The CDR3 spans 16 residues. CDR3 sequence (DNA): TGTGCCAGCACCCTCGGACTAGCGGGTCTATCCTACGAGCAGTACTTC. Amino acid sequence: CASTLGLAGLSYEQYF.

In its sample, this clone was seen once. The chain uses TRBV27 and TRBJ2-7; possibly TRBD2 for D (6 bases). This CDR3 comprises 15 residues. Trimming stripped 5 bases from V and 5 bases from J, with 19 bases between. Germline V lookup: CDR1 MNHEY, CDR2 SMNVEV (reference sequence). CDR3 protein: CASSIGPEGRNEQYF. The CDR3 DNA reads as TGTGCCAGCAGTATAGGGCCGGAGGGAAGGAACGAGCAGTACTTC.

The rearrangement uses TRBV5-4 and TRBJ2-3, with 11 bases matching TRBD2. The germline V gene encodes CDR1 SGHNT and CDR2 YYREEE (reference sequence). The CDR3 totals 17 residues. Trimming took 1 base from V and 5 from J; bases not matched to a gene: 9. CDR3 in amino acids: CASSLPIAGGHKDTQYF. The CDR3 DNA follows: TGTGCCAGCAGCTTGCCGATAGCGGGAGGGCATAAAGATACGCAGTATTTT.

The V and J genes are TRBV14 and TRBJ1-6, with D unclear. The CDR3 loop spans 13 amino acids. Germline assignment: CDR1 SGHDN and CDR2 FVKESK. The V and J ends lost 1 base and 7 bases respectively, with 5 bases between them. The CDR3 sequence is CASSQAGNSPLHF. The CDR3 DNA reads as TGTGCCAGCAGCCAAGCCGGGAATTCACCCCTCCACTTT.

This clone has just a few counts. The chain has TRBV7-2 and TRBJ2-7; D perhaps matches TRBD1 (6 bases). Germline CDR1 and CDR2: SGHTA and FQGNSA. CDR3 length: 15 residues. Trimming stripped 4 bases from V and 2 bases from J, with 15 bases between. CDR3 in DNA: TGTGCCAGCAGCTCCGCCCGGGACAACACCTACGAGCAGTACTTC. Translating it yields CASSSARDNTYEQYF.

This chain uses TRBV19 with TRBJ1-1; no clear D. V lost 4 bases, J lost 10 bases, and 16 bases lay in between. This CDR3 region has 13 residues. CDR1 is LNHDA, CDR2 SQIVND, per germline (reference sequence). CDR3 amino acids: CASSRGPSGRAFF. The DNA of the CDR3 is TGTGCCAGTAGTAGAGGACCCAGTGGGAGAGCTTTCTTT.

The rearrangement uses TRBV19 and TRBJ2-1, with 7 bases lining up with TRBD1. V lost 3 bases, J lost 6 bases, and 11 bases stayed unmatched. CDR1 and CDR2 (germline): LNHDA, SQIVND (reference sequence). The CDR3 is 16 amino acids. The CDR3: CASSIGNPGQPNEQFF. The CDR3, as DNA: TGTGCCAGTAGTATTGGGAACCCGGGACAGCCCAATGAGCAGTTCTTC.

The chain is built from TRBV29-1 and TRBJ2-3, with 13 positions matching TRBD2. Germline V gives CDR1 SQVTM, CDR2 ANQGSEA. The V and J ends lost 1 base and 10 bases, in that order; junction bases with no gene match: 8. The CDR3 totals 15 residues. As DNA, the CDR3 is TGCAGCGTTGAAGGGACTAGCGGGAGAGCCGGCCCGCAGTATTTT. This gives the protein CSVEGTSGRAGPQYF.

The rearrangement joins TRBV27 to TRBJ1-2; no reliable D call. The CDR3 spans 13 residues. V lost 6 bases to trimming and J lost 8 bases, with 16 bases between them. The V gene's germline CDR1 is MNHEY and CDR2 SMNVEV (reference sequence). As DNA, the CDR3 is TGTGCCAGCAGATTTCATGGGGAGAGGGGCTACACCTTC. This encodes CASRFHGERGYTF.

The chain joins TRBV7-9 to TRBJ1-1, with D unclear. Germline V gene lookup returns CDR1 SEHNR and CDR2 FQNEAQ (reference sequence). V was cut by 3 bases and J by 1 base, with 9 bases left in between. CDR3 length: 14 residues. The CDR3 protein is CASSFGGWNTEAFF. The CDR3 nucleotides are TGTGCCAGCAGCTTCGGAGGATGGAACACTGAAGCTTTCTTT.

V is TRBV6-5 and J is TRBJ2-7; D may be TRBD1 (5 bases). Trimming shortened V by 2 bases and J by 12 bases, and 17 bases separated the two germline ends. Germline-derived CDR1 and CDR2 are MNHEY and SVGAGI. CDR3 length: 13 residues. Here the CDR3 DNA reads TGTGCCAGCAGTTACCTGCCAGAACAGGAAGGGTACTTC. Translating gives CASSYLPEQEGYF.

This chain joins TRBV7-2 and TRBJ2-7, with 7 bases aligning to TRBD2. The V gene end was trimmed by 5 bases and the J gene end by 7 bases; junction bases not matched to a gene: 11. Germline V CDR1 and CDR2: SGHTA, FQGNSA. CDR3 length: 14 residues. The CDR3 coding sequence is TGTGCCAGCAGCCCAAGCGGGACTCCTCGGGAGCAGTACTTC. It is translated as CASSPSGTPREQYF.

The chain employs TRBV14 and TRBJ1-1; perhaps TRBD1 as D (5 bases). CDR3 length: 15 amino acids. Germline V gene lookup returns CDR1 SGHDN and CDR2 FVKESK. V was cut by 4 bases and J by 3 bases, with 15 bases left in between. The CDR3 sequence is CASSPYPGGDTEAFF. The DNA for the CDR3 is TGTGCCAGCAGCCCCTATCCCGGGGGGGACACTGAAGCTTTCTTT.

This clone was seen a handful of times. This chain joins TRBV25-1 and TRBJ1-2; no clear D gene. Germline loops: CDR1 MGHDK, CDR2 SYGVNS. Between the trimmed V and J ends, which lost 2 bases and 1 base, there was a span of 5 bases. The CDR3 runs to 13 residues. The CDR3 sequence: CASSEGGNYGYTF. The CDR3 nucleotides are TGTGCCAGCAGTGAAGGCGGTAACTATGGCTACACCTTC.